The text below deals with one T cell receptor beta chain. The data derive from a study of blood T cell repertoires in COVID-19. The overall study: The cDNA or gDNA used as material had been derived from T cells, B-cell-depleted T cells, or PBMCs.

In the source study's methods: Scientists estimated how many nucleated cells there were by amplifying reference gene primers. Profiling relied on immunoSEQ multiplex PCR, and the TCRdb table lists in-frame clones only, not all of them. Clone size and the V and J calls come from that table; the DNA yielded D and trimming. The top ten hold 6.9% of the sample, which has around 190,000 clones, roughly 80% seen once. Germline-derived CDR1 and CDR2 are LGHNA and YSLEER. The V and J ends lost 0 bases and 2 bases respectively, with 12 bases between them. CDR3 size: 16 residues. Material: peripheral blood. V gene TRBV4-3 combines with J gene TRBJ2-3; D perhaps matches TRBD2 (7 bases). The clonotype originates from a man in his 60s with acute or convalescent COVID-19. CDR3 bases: TGCGCCAGCAGCCAAGATCTTGCGGGGGCCACAGATACGCAGTATTTT. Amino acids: CASSQDLAGATDTQYF.